In this sample, the clone carrying this TCR beta chain turned up many times. Antigen specificity is unknown. The source of the sample is a study of T cells after yellow fever vaccination. Study-level results: Once the booster was given, most primary-vaccination clones reappeared, at approximately 97% for CD4 and 88% for CD8. There was a possibility that FACS-sorted repertoires contained abundant clonotypes contaminating from the bulk population.

As TCR cDNA was made by 5'RACE template switching, a universal primer site and UMIs were added. TCRdb independently ran MiXCR on the 5' RACE reads; one entry per CDR3 protein. The sample has 250,000 to 350,000 distinct CDR3 sequences, 6.8% seen once. The specimen was PBMCs, collected about 41 days after the first yellow fever vaccination. The receptor's source is a man between 18 and 35 years old who received the YFV17D yellow fever vaccine.

CDR3 loop: CASSPGHRTYYGYTF. The CDR3 nucleotides are TGTGCCAGCAGCCCGGGACACAGAACGTACTATGGCTACACCTTC. V gene TRBV12-3 or TRBV12-4 combines with J gene TRBJ1-2, with D perhaps matching TRBD1 (6 bases). The CDR3 sequence is 15 residues long. The V and J ends lost 6 bases and 3 bases respectively, with 17 bases between them.